Listed here are 22 T cell receptor beta chains from one sample, sequenced in a study of T cells in Graves' hyperthyroidism and ophthalmopathy. Authors of the study amplified TCR beta CDR3 regions from RNA transcripts. Primed by the HTBI set, a first-round RT-PCR was run on the TCR CDR3. TCRdb processed the multiplex PCR reads anew with MiXCR; each CDR3 protein has one entry. The repertoire holds 350,000 to 400,000 distinct CDR3 sequences, 14% seen once, with around 10% in the top ten. The sample comprised blood. These receptors all stem from a woman aged 55-70 years with Graves' hyperthyroidism.

As regards this clonotype: Since a much larger clone is just one base distant, this may be a read error. This chain joins TRBV29-1 and TRBJ2-1, with 9 bases matching TRBD2. V trimming: 4 bases; J trimming: 11 bases; junction bases outside the gene matches: 9. Germline lookup yields CDR1 SQVTM and CDR2 ANQGSEA. The CDR3 is 13 amino acids. The CDR3 DNA reads TGCAGCGTTGCCCCAGCGGGAGGCCTCCAGCAGTTCTTC. This translates into CSVAPAGGLQQFF.

This chain links TRBV19 with TRBJ2-3, with 8 nucleotides matching TRBD1. Germline CDR1 is LNHDA and CDR2 is SQIVND (reference sequence). Trimming took 7 bases from V and 5 from J; bases not matched to a gene: 8. This CDR3 region has 14 residues. The CDR3 is CASKADRGRDTQYF. In nucleotides, the CDR3 is TGTGCCAGTAAGGCTGACAGGGGCAGAGATACGCAGTATTTT.

There are many counts of this clonotype. The rearrangement uses TRBV19 and TRBJ1-5; TRBD1 matches 7 bases. The V gene end was trimmed by 0 bases and the J gene end by 11 bases; junction bases not matched to a gene: 10. The CDR3 totals 15 residues. Germline values: CDR1 LNHDA, CDR2 SQIVND (reference sequence). The CDR3 nucleotides read TGTGCCAGTAGTATAGATCCGACAGGGACCCCCGCCCAGCATTTT. It specifies CASSIDPTGTPAQHF.

This clonotype was counted at least ten times. This sequence joins TRBV12-3 or TRBV12-4 and TRBJ1-1; tentatively, D is TRBD1 (5 bases). V lost 5 bases, J lost 1 base, and 14 bases lay in between. The CDR3 length is 15 residues. The CDR3 nucleotides are TGTGCCAGCAGTACCCCGGGACCTACGAACACTGAAGCTTTCTTT. As protein: CASSTPGPTNTEAFF.

This clonotype was detected many times. The chain is built from TRBV29-1 and TRBJ2-3, with D uncertain. Germline assignment: CDR1 SQVTM and CDR2 ANQGSEA. CDR3 size: 11 residues. The V gene lost 7 bases and the J gene lost 2 bases, with 7 bases spanning the gap. CDR3 in DNA: TGCAGCGCCTCCCCCACAGATACGCAGTATTTT. Protein product: CSASPTDTQYF.

This clonotype appeared many times. This sequence joins TRBV12-3 or TRBV12-4 and TRBJ2-5; 11 nucleotides line up with TRBD2. V lost 1 base, J lost 6 bases, and 7 bases stayed unmatched. The CDR3 totals 16 residues. The CDR3 DNA reads TGTGCCAGCAGTTTAGGGGTGTCTAGCGGGAGGAAGACCCAGTACTTC. Its protein product is CASSLGVSSGRKTQYF.

This clonotype showed up many times. CDR3 bases: TGCGCCAGCAGCTTGGACGGCTACCCGGACGAGACCCAGTACTTC. This codes for CASSLDGYPDETQYF. The chain combines TRBV5-1 with TRBJ2-5, with D hard to call. CDR1 and CDR2 (germline): SGHRS, YFSETQ. The V end lost 0 bases, the J end lost 5 bases, and 14 bases lay between the germline ends. The length of the CDR3 is 15 residues.

The sample holds a few counts of this clonotype. A much larger clone sits a single nucleotide away, making a read error possible. The V call is TRBV7-9, the J call TRBJ2-1; 13 bases fit TRBD2. Germline V gene data show CDR1 as SEHNR and CDR2 as FQNEAQ (reference sequence). The V gene end was trimmed by 5 bases and the J gene end by 8 bases; junction bases not matched to a gene: 9. The CDR3 loop spans 16 amino acids. CDR3 protein: CASSVTSGRNPDEQFF. CDR3 DNA sequence: TGTGCCAGCAGCGTGACTAGCGGGAGGAATCCCGATGAGCAGTTCTTC. The whole variable domain, remainder taken from reference TRBV7-9 and TRBJ2-1, is DTGVSQNPRHKITKRGQNVTFRCDPISEHNRLYWYRQTLGQGPEFLTYFQNEAQLEKSRLLSDRFSAERPKGSFSTLEIQRTEQGDSAMYLCASSVTSGRNPDEQFFGPGTRLTVL.

Details on this clonotype: One base away lies a much larger clone, so this may be a sequencing read error. Likely a read error: the CDR3 ends without its conserved phenylalanine or tryptophan. The V call is TRBV10-3, the J call TRBJ1-1; TRBD1 matches at 8 bases. The J segment lost 3 bases and the V segment lost 6 bases, leaving 6 bases of the junction unmatched. The CDR3 has 14 amino acids. Germline-derived CDR1 and CDR2 are ENHRY and SYGVKD. The CDR3, as DNA: TGTGCCATCAGAGGACAGGGATTGCACACTGAAGCTTTCCTT. Protein sequence: CAIRGQGLHTEAFL.

This clonotype has only a few counts. The chain employs TRBV9 and TRBJ1-3; D remains ambiguous. Germline V lookup: CDR1 SGDLS, CDR2 YYNGEE. Trimming removed 0 bases at V and 4 bases at J, with 8 bases between. This CDR3 spans 14 amino acids. CDR3 amino acids: CASSVGPEGNTIYF. CDR3 bases: TGTGCCAGCAGCGTAGGCCCTGAGGGAAACACCATATATTTT.

This clonotype was seen repeatedly, ten times or more. This chain connects TRBV20-1 to TRBJ1-2, with a possible D match to TRBD1 (6 bases). This CDR3 spans 13 amino acids. V lost 5 bases, J lost 6 bases, and 16 bases lay in between. Germline CDR1 DFQATT, CDR2 SNEGSKA (reference sequence). The CDR3 is CSAAPGTNHGYTF. CDR3 DNA: TGCAGTGCTGCCCCCGGGACAAACCATGGCTACACCTTC.

This clonotype has more than one count but fewer than ten. This rearrangement joins TRBV30 to TRBJ2-5; TRBD2 matches at 10 bases. CDR3 size: 16 residues. In germline, CDR1 is GTSNPN, CDR2 SVGIG (reference sequence). Germline trimming cut 2 bases from V and 5 bases from J; bases unmatched to any gene: 11. The CDR3 DNA reads TGTGCCTGGAGTCGATCCGGGACTAGCGCCGGCGAGACCCAGTACTTC. It is translated as CAWSRSGTSAGETQYF.

A few counts support this clonotype. The germline gene is not matched at one end of the junction; a read error may be the cause. The V gene is TRBV5-5, the J gene TRBJ1-1; 9 nucleotides align to TRBD1. This CDR3 spans 12 amino acids. Looked up from germline, CDR1 is SGHKS and CDR2 is YYEKEE (reference sequence). The CDR3 region has the DNA TGTGCCAGCAGCTTCTCGGACAGGGGACTTTACTTT. It codes for CASSFSDRGLYF. Full variable domain (remainder filled in from reference TRBV5-5 and TRBJ1-1): DAGVTQSPTHLIKTRGQQVTLRCSPISGHKSVSWYQQVLGQGPQFIFQYYEKEERGRGNFPDRFSARQFPNYSSELNVNALLLGDSALYLCASSFSDRGLYFGQGTRLTVV.

The chain has TRBV6-5 and TRBJ2-5, with D maybe TRBD2 (5 bases). V gave up 4 bases and J gave up 2 bases, with 14 bases separating them. The CDR3 is 15 amino acids. The germline CDR1 and CDR2 sequences are MNHEY and SVGAGI. The CDR3 DNA reads TGTGCCAGCAGTTCCCCGGGAATAATGCAAGAGACCCAGTACTTC. Protein product: CASSSPGIMQETQYF.

The chain employs TRBV5-8 and TRBJ2-1, with D maybe TRBD1 (5 bases). The CDR3 consists of 16 residues. Trimming removed 1 base from V and 0 bases from J, with 11 bases in between. Germline values: CDR1 SGHTS, CDR2 YDEGEE. The CDR3 sequence: CASSLKGAGSYNEQFF. The CDR3 coding sequence is TGTGCCAGCAGCTTGAAAGGGGCCGGCTCCTACAATGAGCAGTTCTTC.

This clonotype was recorded only once. The rearrangement links TRBV9 to TRBJ2-5; 11 bases are a match to TRBD1. Germline CDR1 and CDR2: SGDLS and YYNGEE. The CDR3 totals 16 residues. J gave up 5 bases and V 3 bases, and 9 bases lay outside the gene matches. The CDR3 sequence: CASSAPEDRGRETQYF. CDR3 in DNA: TGTGCCAGCAGCGCCCCCGAGGACAGGGGGCGTGAGACCCAGTACTTC. Supplemented by reference TRBV9 and TRBJ2-5, the full variable domain reads DSGVTQTPKHLITATGQRVTLRCSPRSGDLSVYWYQQSLDQGLQFLIQYYNGEERAKGNILERFSAQQFPDLHSELNLSSLELGDSALYFCASSAPEDRGRETQYFGPGTRLLVL.

This clonotype occurred many times. The rearrangement links TRBV3-1 to TRBJ2-3, with a weak D call TRBD1 (6 bases). Trimming stripped 4 bases from V and 0 bases from J, with 17 bases between. The CDR3 sequence is 17 residues long. CDR1 and CDR2 from the germline V gene are LGHDT and YNNKEL (reference sequence). CDR3 loop: CASSLSGTKPSTDTQYF. The CDR3 region has the DNA TGTGCCAGCAGCCTGTCCGGGACAAAACCTAGCACAGATACGCAGTATTTT.

This clonotype was found a few times. The chain employs TRBV7-9 and TRBJ2-5, with D uncertain. This CDR3 has 16 residues. Germline values: CDR1 SEHNR, CDR2 FQNEAQ (reference sequence). V lost 4 bases and J lost 1, with 16 bases in between. This CDR3 reads CASSSTGWVGQETQYF. The DNA for the CDR3 is TGTGCCAGCAGCTCGACGGGTTGGGTTGGCCAAGAGACCCAGTACTTC.

The chain employs TRBV9 and TRBJ2-7; no firm D call. The V end lost 4 bases, the J end lost 6 bases, and 17 bases lay between the germline ends. CDR3 length: 14 residues. Germline V gene sequence: CDR1 SGDLS, CDR2 YYNGEE. The chain's CDR3 is CASSPQWAQAEQYF. The CDR3 nucleotides are TGTGCCAGCAGCCCCCAGTGGGCGCAAGCCGAGCAGTACTTC.

A note on this clonotype: Being one base from a much bigger clone, this may be a read error. The CDR3 sequence is CASSEALRNEQSF. The DNA of the CDR3 is TGTGCCAGCAGTGAAGCGCTTAGAAATGAGCAGTCCTTC. The V gene is TRBV6-1, the J gene TRBJ2-1; D is undetermined. Germline CDR1 MNHNS, CDR2 SASEGT. The CDR3 length is 13 residues.

There are many counts of this clonotype. The J gene is TRBJ2-1, the V gene TRBV20-1, with D possibly TRBD2 on 5 matching bases. Between the trimmed V and J ends, which lost 3 bases and 0 bases, there was a span of 9 bases. This CDR3 region has 14 residues. Germline V gives CDR1 DFQATT, CDR2 SNEGSKA (reference sequence). The CDR3 spells CSARGGYSYNEQFF. The CDR3 DNA reads TGCAGTGCTAGGGGCGGGTACTCCTACAATGAGCAGTTCTTC.

In its sample, this clonotype was seen many times. The chain uses TRBV6-5 and TRBJ1-4; D unclear. The CDR3 is 15 residues long. V lost 0 bases and J lost 4, with 9 bases in between. Germline-derived CDR1 and CDR2 are MNHEY and SVGAGI. CDR3 nucleotides: TGTGCCAGCAGTTACTCAGGAGGGTATAATGAAAAACTGTTTTTT. Its protein is CASSYSGGYNEKLFF.